A single sample is the source of the 25 T cell receptor beta chains below, sequenced in a study of T-cell reconstitution after alpha-beta-depleted transplantation in children (dated by TCRdb to 2015 to 2016). The method was PCR. Sequenced using an Illumina HiSeq 2500. TCR libraries were prepared with molecular barcoding, using unique molecular identifiers to normalize TCRbeta repertoire quantification. TCRdb itself trimmed the public reads at Q25 with fastp, ran MiXCR and retained productive beta chains. All rows with the same CDR3 protein become a single entry with the most common DNA and genes. Within this sample are around 370,000 distinct CDR3 sequences, with about 9.4% of them counted one time only. 2% to 2.5% of the sample goes to the ten largest clones. The material sequenced was PBMCs from the stem cell graft donor, taken from the stem cell graft. The receptors here all came from a human donor who donated a stem cell graft to a child with acute lymphoblastic leukemia.

V is TRBV5-1 and J is TRBJ1-5; D remains ambiguous. Germline assignment: CDR1 SGHRS and CDR2 YFSETQ. This CDR3 contains 15 residues. Deletions cut 0 bases from V and 5 bases from J, with 12 bases between. CDR3 residues: CASSLGLNNDQPQHF. The CDR3 DNA is TGCGCCAGCAGCTTGGGACTAAACAACGATCAGCCCCAGCATTTT. Supplemented by reference TRBV5-1 and TRBJ1-5, the full variable domain reads KAGVTQTPRYLIKTRGQQVTLSCSPISGHRSVSWYQQTPGQGLQFLFEYFSETQRNKGNFPGRFSGRQFSNSRSEMNVSTLELGDSALYLCASSLGLNNDQPQHFGDGTRLSIL.

This clonotype was observed a handful of times. This rearrangement joins TRBV6-5 to TRBJ2-5, with D possibly being TRBD1 (6 bases). Germline V gene lookup returns CDR1 MNHEY and CDR2 SVGAGI. V gave up 10 bases and J gave up 4 bases, with 19 bases separating them. The CDR3 loop spans 14 amino acids. CDR3 amino acids: CATQVTGWGETQYF. CDR3 DNA sequence: TGTGCCACCCAAGTTACAGGGTGGGGAGAGACCCAGTACTTC.

This clonotype has at least ten counts. The V and J genes are TRBV29-1 and TRBJ1-1; D is undetermined. V was clipped by 2 bases and J by 1 base, with 8 bases between them. Germline lookup yields CDR1 SQVTM and CDR2 ANQGSEA. The CDR3 length is 13 residues. CDR3 sequence reads: CSVERGGNTEAFF. For the CDR3, the DNA is TGCAGCGTTGAACGTGGAGGGAACACTGAAGCTTTCTTT.

This clonotype was seen a handful of times. The genes are TRBV5-1 and TRBJ2-2, with 7 bases fitting TRBD2. Trimming took 5 bases from V and 4 from J; bases not matched to a gene: 5. This CDR3 contains 14 residues. The germline CDR1 and CDR2 sequences are SGHRS and YFSETQ. The CDR3 bases are TGCGCCAGCAGGTCGGGAGGCCCCACCGGGGAGCTGTTTTTT. This sequence encodes CASRSGGPTGELFF. Full variable domain (rest looked up from reference TRBV5-1 and TRBJ2-2): KAGVTQTPRYLIKTRGQQVTLSCSPISGHRSVSWYQQTPGQGLQFLFEYFSETQRNKGNFPGRFSGRQFSNSRSEMNVSTLELGDSALYLCASRSGGPTGELFFGEGSRLTVL.

The sample holds a few counts of this clonotype. V usage is TRBV27 and J usage is TRBJ2-2, with D maybe TRBD2 (5 bases). Germline assignment: CDR1 MNHEY and CDR2 SMNVEV (reference sequence). Trimming took 5 bases from V and 2 from J, leaving 12 bases between them. This CDR3 comprises 15 residues. The CDR3 region has the DNA TGTGCCAGCAGTAGGACTGATACTAACACCGGGGAGCTGTTTTTT. It codes for CASSRTDTNTGELFF.

This clonotype was recorded a few times. The chain couples TRBV12-3 or TRBV12-4 to TRBJ2-1; tentative D call: TRBD1 (6 bases). The germline V and J ends were trimmed by 5 bases and 3 bases, with 20 bases remaining between them. This CDR3 is built from 17 residues. In DNA form, the CDR3 reads TGTGCCAGCAGTCCTAGGGGGATCAGGGGCGGCTACAATGAGCAGTTCTTC. Protein sequence: CASSPRGIRGGYNEQFF.

This clonotype has a handful of counts. The chain uses TRBV24-1 and TRBJ2-1, with TRBD2 matching 10 bases. V was clipped by 7 bases and J by 15 bases; unmatched bases: 5. Looked up from germline, CDR1 is KGHDR and CDR2 is SFDVKD. There are 11 residues in the CDR3. CDR3 amino acids: CATRSSGSSFF. The CDR3, as DNA: TGTGCCACCAGATCTAGCGGGAGTTCGTTCTTC.

The V call is TRBV2, the J call TRBJ2-5; perhaps TRBD1 as D (6 bases). The CDR3 covers 15 residues. V lost 6 bases and J lost 4, with 18 bases in between. Per the germline V gene, CDR1 is SNHLY and CDR2 is FYNNEI. CDR3 nucleotide sequence: TGTGCCAGCAGGCCTAGGGGGAGAGACCGAGAGACCCAGTACTTC. This sequence encodes CASRPRGRDRETQYF.

This sequence joins TRBV20-1 and TRBJ2-7, with 11 bases lining up with TRBD2. V lost 6 bases to trimming and J lost 2 bases; unmatched junction nucleotides: 15. The CDR3 is made up of 17 amino acids. The germline V gene encodes CDR1 DFQATT and CDR2 SNEGSKA (reference sequence). This CDR3 reads CSAHSTLAGGSTYEQYF. As DNA, the CDR3 is TGCAGTGCCCACAGCACCCTAGCGGGAGGCTCCACCTACGAGCAGTACTTC.

The chain recombines TRBV10-3 with TRBJ2-2, with a tentative D call TRBD1 (5 bases). Germline CDR1 reads ENHRY; CDR2 reads SYGVKD. There are 13 residues in the CDR3. Trimming cost V 10 bases and J 2 bases, with 11 bases left between them. CDR3 in amino acids: CATRQTNTGELFF. Here the CDR3 DNA reads TGTGCCACGCGACAGACTAACACCGGGGAGCTGTTTTTT.

The chain joins TRBV6-1 to TRBJ2-1; 8 bases line up with TRBD1. This CDR3 contains 14 residues. Germline loops: CDR1 MNHNS, CDR2 SASEGT. The ends lost 6 bases at V and 4 bases at J; junction bases unmatched: 5. The DNA of the CDR3 is TGTGCCAGCAGGGGCCGACAGGGGTACAATGAGCAGTTCTTC. Translating gives CASRGRQGYNEQFF.

Ten or more counts support this clonotype. The chain uses TRBV7-2 and TRBJ2-3, with TRBD1 as a possible D gene (7 bases). The CDR3 contains 14 residues. The V end lost 4 bases, the J end lost 4 bases, and 12 bases lay between the germline ends. Germline CDR1 is SGHTA and CDR2 is FQGNSA. The CDR3 sequence is CASSSGGNADTQYF. DNA of the CDR3: TGTGCCAGCAGCTCAGGGGGGAACGCAGATACGCAGTATTTT.

This rearrangement joins TRBV5-4 to TRBJ2-3, with TRBD2 matching over 13 bases. This CDR3 spans 18 amino acids. The V gene end was trimmed by 4 bases and the J gene end by 1 base; junction bases not matched to a gene: 9. Germline-derived CDR1 and CDR2 are SGHNT and YYREEE (reference sequence). The CDR3 protein is CASSTGLAGFPGTDTQYF. The DNA of the CDR3 is TGTGCCAGCAGCACGGGACTAGCGGGATTCCCCGGCACAGATACGCAGTATTTT.

The rearrangement joins TRBV6-2 or TRBV6-3 to TRBJ2-6, with 15 bases aligning to TRBD2. V gave up 2 bases and J gave up 5 bases; unmatched junction bases: 16. Germline values: CDR1 MNHEY, CDR2 SVGEGT. The CDR3 covers 22 residues. This CDR3 reads CASSYRRTSGRARISWANVLTF. CDR3 DNA sequence: TGTGCCAGCAGTTACCGGCGGACTAGCGGGAGGGCCAGAATCAGCTGGGCCAACGTCCTGACTTTC.

This sequence joins TRBV6-4 and TRBJ2-2; the D is unclear. Trimming removed 6 bases from V and 4 bases from J, with 12 bases in between. The CDR3 totals 14 residues. Germline lookup yields CDR1 MRHNA and CDR2 SNTAGT. The CDR3 loop reads CASRPDSVTGELFF. CDR3 nucleotides: TGTGCCAGCAGACCAGATAGTGTCACCGGGGAGCTGTTTTTT.

This clonotype has just a few counts. The V and J genes are TRBV7-2 and TRBJ2-5; D unclear. This CDR3 has 15 amino acids. The V gene's germline CDR1 is SGHTA and CDR2 FQGNSA. Trimming pared 3 bases from V and 0 bases from J, leaving 11 bases between. The CDR3 DNA follows: TGTGCCAGCAGCTTTCCCTGGCGGAACCAAGAGACCCAGTACTTC. Its translation: CASSFPWRNQETQYF.

The rearrangement joins TRBV19 to TRBJ2-2; unclear D gene. Germline V gives CDR1 LNHDA, CDR2 SQIVND (reference sequence). V lost 5 bases and J lost 4, with 26 bases in between. The CDR3 length is 19 residues. This chain's CDR3 is CASSQVQGVVRTFTGELFF. CDR3 nucleotides: TGTGCCAGTAGTCAAGTGCAAGGTGTCGTCAGAACCTTCACCGGGGAGCTGTTTTTT.

The chain has TRBV4-1 and TRBJ2-3; 7 positions agree with TRBD2. Germline CDR1 reads MGHRA; CDR2 reads YSYEKL. The CDR3 sequence is 16 residues long. V gave up 4 bases and J gave up 2 bases; unmatched junction bases: 9. The CDR3 DNA reads as TGCGCCAGCAGCCCCTGGTCTAGCGGTAACACAGATACGCAGTATTTT. Amino acid sequence: CASSPWSSGNTDTQYF.

This clonotype was counted a few times. The V and J genes are TRBV20-1 and TRBJ2-7; D uncertain. The V and J ends lost 4 bases and 2 bases respectively, with 18 bases between them. The CDR3 runs to 15 residues. Germline values: CDR1 DFQATT, CDR2 SNEGSKA (reference sequence). In nucleotides, the CDR3 is TGCAGTGCTACAAACAGTCGGGCACCTACCTACGAGCAGTACTTC. Its protein product is CSATNSRAPTYEQYF.

In its sample, this clonotype was seen a few times. The CDR3 sequence is CASQGQSNTEAFF. The CDR3, as DNA: TGTGCCAGCCAGGGGCAGTCGAACACTGAAGCTTTCTTT. The rearrangement uses TRBV7-3 and TRBJ1-1, with D tentatively TRBD1 (6 bases). The V end lost 8 bases, the J end lost 1 base, and 11 bases lay between the germline ends. This CDR3 has 13 residues. Germline CDR1 is SGHTA and CDR2 is FQGTGA.

In this sample, this clonotype turned up many times. This chain links TRBV10-3 with TRBJ2-7; 8 nucleotides line up with TRBD2. The junction had 12 bases not matched to a gene; V was cut back by 2 bases and J by 3 bases. Germline assignment: CDR1 ENHRY and CDR2 SYGVKD. This CDR3 is built from 17 residues. CDR3 sequence reads: CAISEDTTTSAFYEQYF. CDR3 in DNA: TGTGCCATCAGTGAGGACACTACGACTAGCGCGTTCTACGAGCAGTACTTC.

This clonotype has just a few counts. This rearrangement joins TRBV29-1 to TRBJ2-2; perhaps D is TRBD1 or TRBD2 (6 bases each). Germline V CDR1 and CDR2: SQVTM, ANQGSEA. The CDR3 extends over 13 amino acids. Trimming took off 3 bases at V and 4 bases at J, with 9 bases between the two ends. In DNA form, the CDR3 reads TGCAGCGTTGACAGGGGAGGCACCGGGGAGCTGTTTTTT. The encoded protein is CSVDRGGTGELFF.

This clonotype has more than one count but fewer than ten. This chain joins TRBV4-1 and TRBJ2-4; weak D call: TRBD2 (7 bases). Germline CDR1 reads MGHRA; CDR2 reads YSYEKL. Trimming stripped 0 bases from V and 8 bases from J, with 14 bases between. This CDR3 comprises 15 residues. The CDR3 loop is CASSQERQGRDIQYF. The CDR3 DNA sequence: TGCGCCAGCAGCCAAGAGAGGCAGGGGAGGGACATTCAGTACTTC.

This clonotype was found once. The chain couples TRBV20-1 to TRBJ2-1; tentatively, D is TRBD2 (6 bases). The CDR3 is 14 residues long. CDR1 and CDR2 from the germline V gene are DFQATT and SNEGSKA (reference sequence). The V end was cut by 6 bases, the J end by 0 bases, with 12 bases between. The CDR3 is CSALAADSYNEQFF. The CDR3 coding sequence is TGCAGTGCATTAGCGGCAGACTCCTACAATGAGCAGTTCTTC.

The chain is built from TRBV5-1 and TRBJ2-1; D gene ambiguous. Per the germline V gene, CDR1 is SGHRS and CDR2 is YFSETQ. The CDR3 contains 13 residues. V was clipped by 4 bases and J by 5 bases, with 10 bases between them. CDR3 protein: CASSPPNHNEQFF. The CDR3 DNA reads as TGCGCCAGCAGCCCGCCTAACCACAATGAGCAGTTCTTC. Drawing the rest from reference TRBV5-1 and TRBJ2-1, the complete variable domain is KAGVTQTPRYLIKTRGQQVTLSCSPISGHRSVSWYQQTPGQGLQFLFEYFSETQRNKGNFPGRFSGRQFSNSRSEMNVSTLELGDSALYLCASSPPNHNEQFFGPGTRLTVL.